The clone carrying this TCR beta chain was counted at least ten times. Its cognate antigen is unknown. This entry belongs to a study of spatial heterogeneity in lung cancer. Study observations and caveats: The estimated TCR-seq coverage of tumor T cells amounted to roughly 7% when looking at alpha chains and more than 12% when looking at beta chains. How many expanded intratumoral alpha and beta TCRs were present tracked the tumor mutation count, which was a count of nonsynonymous mutations. Of the expanded TCRs, ubiquitous and regional counts tracked the counts of ubiquitous and regional nonsynonymous mutations, respectively.

TCR cDNA molecules each carried a unique molecular identifier. A single record per CDR3 protein comes from TCRdb applying MiXCR to the 5' RACE reads. The repertoire holds about 12,000 distinct CDR3 sequences, with approximately 7% as singletons. The time point here: sample taken at primary tumor resection. There were some 76 donors, all of them untreated patients with early-stage non-small cell lung cancer. This specimen was lung tumor tissue, taken at surgery. The clonotype was recovered from a female donor with early-stage non-small cell lung cancer.

CDR3 region: CASSQQRGAGELFF. CDR3 coding DNA: TGTGCCAGCAGCCAACAGCGGGGTGCCGGGGAGCTGTTTTTT. The chain is built from TRBV27 and TRBJ2-2; 7 bases match TRBD2. The CDR3 is made up of 14 amino acids. Per germline, CDR1 MNHEY and CDR2 SMNVEV (reference sequence). Trimming removed 6 bases from V and 6 bases from J; junction bases left unmatched: 7.